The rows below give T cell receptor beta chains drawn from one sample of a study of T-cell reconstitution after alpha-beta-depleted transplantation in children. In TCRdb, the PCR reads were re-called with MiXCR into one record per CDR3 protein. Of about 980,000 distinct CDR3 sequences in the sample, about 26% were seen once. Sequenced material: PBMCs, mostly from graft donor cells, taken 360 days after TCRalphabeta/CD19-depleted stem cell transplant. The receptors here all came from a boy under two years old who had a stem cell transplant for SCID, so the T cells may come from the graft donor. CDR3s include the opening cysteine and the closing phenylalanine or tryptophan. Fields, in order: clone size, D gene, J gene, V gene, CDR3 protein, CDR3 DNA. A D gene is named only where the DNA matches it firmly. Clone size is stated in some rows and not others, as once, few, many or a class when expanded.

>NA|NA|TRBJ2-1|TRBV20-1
CSARGGRIISYNEQFF
TGCAGTGCTAGAGGAGGCAGGATCATCTCCTACAATGAGCAGTTCTTC
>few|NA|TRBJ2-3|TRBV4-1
CASSQGRPPSTDTQYF
TGCGCCAGCAGCCAAGGTCGGCCGCCTAGCACAGATACGCAGTATTTT
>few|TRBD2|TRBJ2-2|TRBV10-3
CAISEPPGLAGRAPRELFF
TGTGCCATCAGTGAACCTCCGGGACTAGCGGGAAGGGCCCCCCGGGAGCTGTTTTTT
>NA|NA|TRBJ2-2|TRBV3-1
CASSQETVAGGSIGELFF
TGTGCCAGCAGCCAAGAAACGGTCGCCGGGGGATCCATCGGGGAGCTGTTTTTT
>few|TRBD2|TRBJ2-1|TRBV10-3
CAISDKRGGTDEQFF
TGTGCCATCAGTGACAAGCGGGGGGGCACCGATGAGCAGTTCTTC
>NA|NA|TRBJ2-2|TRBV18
CASSPVQRSNTGELFF
TGTGCCAGCTCACCAGTTCAGAGATCGAACACCGGGGAGCTGTTTTTT
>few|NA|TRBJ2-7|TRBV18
CASSPSQWAGQEQYF
TGTGCCAGCTCACCATCCCAATGGGCAGGACAAGAGCAGTACTTC
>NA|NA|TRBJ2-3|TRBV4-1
CASSQERPPGPSTDTQYF
TGCGCCAGCAGCCAAGAACGTCCGCCGGGTCCTAGCACAGATACGCAGTATTTT
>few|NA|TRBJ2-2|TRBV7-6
CASSLFLRGTGELFF
TGTGCCAGCAGCTTATTTTTGAGGGGCACCGGGGAGCTGTTTTTT
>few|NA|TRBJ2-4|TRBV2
CASSEGRGVIAKNIQYF
TGTGCCAGCAGTGAGGGGCGCGGGGTGATAGCCAAAAACATTCAGTACTTC
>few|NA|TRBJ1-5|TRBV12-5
CASGLSVESAQHF
TGTGCTAGTGGTTTGAGCGTAGAATCTGCCCAGCATTTT
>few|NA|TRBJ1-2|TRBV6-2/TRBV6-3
CASSPTRLGIYGYTF
TGTGCCAGCAGTCCCACCCGACTGGGAATCTATGGCTACACCTTC
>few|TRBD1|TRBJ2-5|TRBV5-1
CASSLMTGGETQYF
TGCGCCAGCAGCTTGATGACAGGGGGAGAGACCCAGTACTTC
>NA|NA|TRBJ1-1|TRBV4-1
CASSVGPPQGSNTEAFF
TGCGCCAGCAGCGTCGGACCCCCGCAGGGGTCGAACACTGAAGCTTTCTTT
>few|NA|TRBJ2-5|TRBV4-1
CASSQALVLLGARETQYF
TGCGCCAGCAGCCAAGCTCTAGTTCTTTTGGGGGCGAGGGAGACCCAGTACTTC
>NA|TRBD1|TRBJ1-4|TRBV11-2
CASSPGTGHEKLFF
TGTGCCAGCAGCCCCGGGACAGGGCATGAAAAACTGTTTTTT
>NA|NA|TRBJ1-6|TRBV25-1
CASSAAINSPLHF
TGTGCCAGCAGTGCCGCGATTAATTCACCCCTCCACTTT
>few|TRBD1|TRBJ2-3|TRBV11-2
CASSRRQGGGVTDTQYF
TGTGCCAGCAGCCGTCGACAGGGCGGAGGTGTTACAGATACGCAGTATTTT
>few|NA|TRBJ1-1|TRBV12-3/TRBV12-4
CASSFVPGHPIMNTEAFF
TGTGCCAGCAGTTTTGTTCCGGGACACCCAATCATGAACACTGAAGCTTTCTTT
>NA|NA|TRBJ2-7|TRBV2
CASGAGPYEQYF
TGTGCCAGCGGGGCCGGGCCCTACGAGCAGTACTTC
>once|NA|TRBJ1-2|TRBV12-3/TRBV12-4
CASSTGLRFGYTF
TGTGCCAGCAGTACGGGACTGCGATTTGGCTACACCTTC
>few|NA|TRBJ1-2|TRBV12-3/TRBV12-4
CASSNTHGKAINYGYTF
TGTGCCAGCAGCAACACCCACGGGAAGGCAATTAACTATGGCTACACCTTC
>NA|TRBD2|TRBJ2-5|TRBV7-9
CASSTNGRTTGTQYF
TGTGCCAGCAGCACCAACGGGAGGACTACCGGGACCCAGTACTTC
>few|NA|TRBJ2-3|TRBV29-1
CSVTPSTDTQYF
TGCAGCGTTACACCTAGCACAGATACGCAGTATTTT
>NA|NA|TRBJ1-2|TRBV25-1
CASSDPGGKNYGYTF
TGTGCCAGCAGTGACCCGGGGGGCAAAAACTATGGCTACACCTTC
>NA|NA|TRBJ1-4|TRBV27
CASSLSDRSATNEKLFF
TGTGCCAGCAGTTTATCTGACCGGTCCGCAACTAATGAAAAACTGTTTTTT
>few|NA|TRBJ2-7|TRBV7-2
CASSLTRSSYEQYF
TGTGCCAGCAGCTTAACACGGAGCTCCTACGAGCAGTACTTC